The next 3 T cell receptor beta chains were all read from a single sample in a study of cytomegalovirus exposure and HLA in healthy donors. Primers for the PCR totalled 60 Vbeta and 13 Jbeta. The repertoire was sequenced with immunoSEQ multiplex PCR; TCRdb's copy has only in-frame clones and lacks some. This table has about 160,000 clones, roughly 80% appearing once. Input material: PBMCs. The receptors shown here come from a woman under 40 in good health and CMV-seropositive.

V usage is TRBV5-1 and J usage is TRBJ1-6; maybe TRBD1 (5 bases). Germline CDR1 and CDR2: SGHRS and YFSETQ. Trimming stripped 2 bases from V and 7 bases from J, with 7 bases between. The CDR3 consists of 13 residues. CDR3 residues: CASSFRQNSPLHF. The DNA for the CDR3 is TGCGCCAGCAGCTTTCGACAGAATTCACCCCTCCACTTT.

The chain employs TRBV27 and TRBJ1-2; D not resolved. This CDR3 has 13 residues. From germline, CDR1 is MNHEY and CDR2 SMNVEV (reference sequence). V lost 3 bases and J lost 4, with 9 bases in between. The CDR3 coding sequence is TGTGCCAGCAGTTTGAGAGGGTTCTATGGCTACACCTTC. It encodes CASSLRGFYGYTF.

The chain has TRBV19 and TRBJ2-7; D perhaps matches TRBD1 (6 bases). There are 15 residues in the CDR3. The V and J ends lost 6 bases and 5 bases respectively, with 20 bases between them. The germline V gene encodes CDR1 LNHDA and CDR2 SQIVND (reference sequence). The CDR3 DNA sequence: TGTGCCAGTAGGAGTACCGCCACAGGGAGACACGAGCAGTACTTC. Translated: CASRSTATGRHEQYF.